The clone carrying this T cell receptor beta chain turned up a few times. The CDR3 extends over 14 amino acids. The germline V gene has CDR1 ENHRY and CDR2 SYGVKD. V lost 1 base and J lost 13; bases outside the gene matches: 6. These data come from a study of blood T cell repertoires in COVID-19. About the research overall: Nucleic acid was either cDNA or gDNA, and it came from T cells, B-cell-depleted T cells, or PBMCs.

Using immunoSEQ multiplex PCR, the repertoire was profiled, and TCRdb retains in-frame clones only, with some absent. This sample has fewer than 200,000 clones; 75% to 90% occur once, and the top ten carry 8.2%. The TCR comes from a woman in her sixties or seventies with acute or convalescent COVID-19. The chain links TRBV10-3 to TRBJ2-1, with 11 positions matching TRBD2. The sequenced sample consisted of peripheral blood. CDR3 sequence: CAISELAGGGSQFF. The CDR3 region has the DNA TGTGCCATCAGTGAGTTAGCGGGAGGGGGTTCTCAGTTCTTC.